What follows are 18 T cell receptor beta chains derived from one specimen sequenced in a study of T cell responses to AZD1222 COVID-19 vaccine. Using immunoSEQ multiplex PCR, the repertoire was profiled, and TCRdb retains in-frame clones only, with some absent. This repertoire shows 200,000 or so clones, more than 85% found once; its top ten account for about 1%. Here the sequenced sample was peripheral blood, taken on day 0 of MenACWY control vaccination. The receptors derive from an adult in good health.

The V and J genes are TRBV5-1 and TRBJ2-1, with 8 bases lining up with TRBD1. The germline V gene encodes CDR1 SGHRS and CDR2 YFSETQ. V lost 7 bases and J lost 10; bases outside the gene matches: 19. The CDR3 contains 16 residues. CDR3 nucleotide sequence: TGCGCCAGCCCGCCGTACGACAGGGGCGGTGCGGGAGAGCAGTTCTTC. This translates into CASPPYDRGGAGEQFF.

The chain joins TRBV14 to TRBJ2-1; 9 bases fit TRBD2. J gave up 6 bases and V 0 bases, and 6 bases lay outside the gene matches. The CDR3 covers 16 residues. Germline V CDR1 and CDR2: SGHDN, FVKESK. The DNA for the CDR3 is TGTGCCAGCAGCCAAGATACGCTTAGCGGGGGCAATGAGCAGTTCTTC. It specifies CASSQDTLSGGNEQFF.

The V gene is TRBV6-6, the J gene TRBJ1-5; no clear D. Germline CDR1 MNHNY, CDR2 SVGAGI (reference sequence). The CDR3 is 12 residues long. V lost 3 bases and J 5 bases, leaving 5 bases between the germline ends. DNA for the CDR3: TGTGCCAGCAGTTATCGAGATCAGCCCCAGCATTTT. It codes for CASSYRDQPQHF.

The rearrangement links TRBV6-5 to TRBJ1-1, with TRBD1 matching 10 bases. This CDR3 region has 15 residues. V dropped 6 bases and J dropped 4; count of bases not matched to a gene: 8. In germline, CDR1 is MNHEY, CDR2 SVGAGI. CDR3 sequence reads: CASRTPGQGSTEAFF. As DNA, the CDR3 is TGTGCCAGCAGAACCCCGGGACAGGGGTCCACTGAAGCTTTCTTT.

This chain joins TRBV6-4 and TRBJ1-1, with 7 bases lining up with TRBD1. CDR3 length equals 15 residues. Losses at the gene ends were 6 bases for V and 1 base for J; bases not matched to a gene: 8. Germline values: CDR1 MRHNA, CDR2 SNTAGT. CDR3 sequence (DNA): TGTGCCAGCAGAGTGCAGGGGGAGTCGAACACTGAAGCTTTCTTT. It encodes CASRVQGESNTEAFF.

The chain joins TRBV29-1 to TRBJ2-1; TRBD1 agrees at 12 bases. The germline gives CDR1 SQVTM, CDR2 ANQGSEA. This CDR3 comprises 13 residues. The V segment lost 7 bases and the J segment 10 bases; nucleotides outside the gene matches: 8. CDR3 sequence reads: CSGEGQGAGEQFF. The CDR3 DNA follows: TGCAGCGGCGAGGGACAGGGGGCGGGGGAGCAGTTCTTC.

The chain recombines TRBV19 with TRBJ2-7; 10 nucleotides match TRBD1. Trimming took 4 bases from V and 1 from J; bases not matched to a gene: 10. Germline V lookup: CDR1 LNHDA, CDR2 SQIVND (reference sequence). This CDR3 spans 17 amino acids. The CDR3 bases are TGTGCCAGTAGTACTTCATCCACGGACAGGGGGTCCTACGAGCAGTACTTC. Translated, it gives CASSTSSTDRGSYEQYF.

The rearrangement uses TRBV7-3 and TRBJ2-6, with 7 bases that match TRBD1. The CDR3 contains 17 residues. With V trimmed by 4 bases and J by 4 bases, 10 bases remained unmatched. Germline V lookup: CDR1 SGHTA, CDR2 FQGTGA. CDR3 DNA: TGTGCCAGCAGCTCCAAGGGGGCACAGTCAGGGGCCAACGTCCTGACTTTC. Translated, it gives CASSSKGAQSGANVLTF.

The V call is TRBV2, the J call TRBJ2-5, with D maybe TRBD2 (5 bases). The V end was cut by 6 bases, the J end by 7 bases, with 12 bases between. There are 12 residues in the CDR3. CDR1 and CDR2 (germline): SNHLY, FYNNEI. This CDR3 is CASRPEGVTQYF. The CDR3, as DNA: TGTGCCAGCAGGCCCGAGGGAGTGACCCAGTACTTC.

The rearrangement joins TRBV6-7 to TRBJ1-4; TRBD1 might be the D (6 bases). TRBV6-7 is flagged as an ORF with uncertain function. Trimming took 9 bases from V and 3 from J, leaving 11 bases between them. The CDR3 loop spans 13 amino acids. In DNA, the CDR3 is TGTGCCAGGGGTTGGGGGCCTAATGAAAAACTGTTTTTT. It yields the protein CARGWGPNEKLFF.

This clone was seen only once. This sequence joins TRBV7-6 and TRBJ2-3; TRBD2 matches at 15 bases. Germline V gene lookup returns CDR1 SGHVS and CDR2 FNYEAQ. With 6 bases clipped from V and 4 bases from J, the junction kept 8 bases outside the gene matches. The CDR3 contains 17 residues. Here the CDR3 DNA reads TGTGCCAGCAGACGGACTAGCGGGGGGGCTTGGGCAGATACGCAGTATTTT. It encodes CASRRTSGGAWADTQYF. Filled out from reference TRBV7-6 and TRBJ2-3, the complete variable domain reads GAGVSQSPRYKVTKRGQDVALRCDPISGHVSLYWYRQALGQGPEFLTYFNYEAQQDKSGLPNDRFSAERPEGSISTLTIQRTEQRDSAMYRCASRRTSGGAWADTQYFGPGTRLTVL.

This clone occurred once. The chain links TRBV2 to TRBJ2-7, with 8 bases matching TRBD2. Germline V CDR1 and CDR2: SNHLY, FYNNEI. Trimming cost V 4 bases and J 0 bases; bases outside gene matches: 11. CDR3 length: 17 amino acids. Here the CDR3 DNA reads TGTGCCAGCAGTGCTCCAGCGGGGGTCTCCTTCTCCTACGAGCAGTACTTC. Amino acids: CASSAPAGVSFSYEQYF.

J is TRBJ2-2 and V is TRBV18, with D possibly matching TRBD1 (6 bases). The CDR3 is 17 amino acids. From germline, CDR1 is KGHSH and CDR2 LQKENI. V was pared by 5 bases and J by 5 bases, with 21 bases between. The DNA for the CDR3 is TGTGCCAGCTCAAAAAAAGTTTCCGGGACACTTACCGGGGAGCTGTTTTTT. Its protein is CASSKKVSGTLTGELFF.

V is TRBV5-6 and J is TRBJ2-7; the D is unclear. V was shortened by 2 bases and J by 6 bases, with 9 bases between the two germline ends. This CDR3 has 12 residues. Germline V gene sequence: CDR1 SGHDT, CDR2 YYEEEE. The CDR3, as DNA: TGTGCCAGCAGCTTTAATCTCCGCGAGCAGTACTTC. It encodes CASSFNLREQYF.

The chain joins TRBV19 to TRBJ1-2; 7 positions agree with TRBD1. V dropped 1 base and J dropped 4; count of bases not matched to a gene: 3. The CDR3 length is 14 residues. Per the germline V gene, CDR1 is LNHDA and CDR2 is SQIVND (reference sequence). The CDR3 DNA follows: TGTGCCAGTAGTATAGCCCGGGACAGCTATGGCTACACCTTC. This sequence encodes CASSIARDSYGYTF.

This sequence joins TRBV30 and TRBJ1-1, with 9 bases identical to TRBD1. The trim removed 2 bases at V and 1 base at J, leaving 2 bases unmatched. This CDR3 has 14 residues. Germline V gene sequence: CDR1 GTSNPN, CDR2 SVGIG (reference sequence). CDR3 DNA sequence: TGTGCCTGGAGTTCACAGGGGGCGAACACTGAAGCTTTCTTT. Amino acid sequence: CAWSSQGANTEAFF.

V usage is TRBV7-8 and J usage is TRBJ1-3, with 7 bases identical to TRBD1. The V and J ends lost 0 bases and 4 bases, in that order; junction bases with no gene match: 0. CDR1 SGHVS and CDR2 FQNEAQ come from the germline V gene. The CDR3 length is 14 residues. This chain's CDR3 is CASSLATGGNTIYF. The CDR3 coding sequence is TGTGCCAGCAGCTTAGCGACAGGGGGAAACACCATATATTTT.

V usage is TRBV5-1 and J usage is TRBJ1-4; D may be TRBD1 (6 bases). The CDR3 runs to 14 residues. V was pared by 2 bases and J by 5 bases, with 10 bases between. CDR1 and CDR2 from the germline V gene are SGHRS and YFSETQ. The CDR3: CASSFPGQNEKLFF. The CDR3 nucleotides are TGCGCCAGCAGCTTTCCCGGACAGAATGAAAAACTGTTTTTT.